This T cell receptor beta chain was identified in a study of a mutant IDH1 vaccine in newly diagnosed glioma. Whole-study context: First vaccine doses came 4-6 weeks after radiotherapy alone, or with temozolomide cycles. Treated patients showed a male proportion of around 62%, a female proportion of about 40%, and a mean age of around 39 years. Study-wide findings and caveats: Pseudoprogression appeared unlinked to shifts in leading peripheral T cell clonotypes. The vaccine induced immune responses, and these occurred in 93.3% of patients.

The time point: week 23, last vaccination. A single vaccine dose contained 300 ug of mutant IDH1 20-mer peptide, and topical imiquimod was used with it. Comments on this clone: Its antigen is not known.

This CDR3 has 16 residues. V was cut by 6 bases and J by 1 base, with 19 bases left in between. Looked up from germline, CDR1 is MDHEN and CDR2 is SYDVKM. TCRdb's copy holds only in-frame clones and misses some; the assay was immunoSEQ multiplex PCR. This sample has approximately 81,000 clones, with about 82% found just once. This material consisted of PBMCs, taken from a glioma patient whose treatment included an IDH1 peptide vaccine. The sequence derives from a man aged 25-40 years with glioma. Some clones in this sample may be carry-over from other donors' samples. The rearrangement uses TRBV28 and TRBJ2-7; D assignment may be TRBD1 or TRBD2 (6 bases each). The CDR3 DNA follows: TGTGCCAGCAGCCCCGGGGGCGCAAAATTTTCCTACGAGCAGTACTTC. This encodes CASSPGGAKFSYEQYF.